Listed here are 31 T cell receptor beta chains from one sample, sequenced in a study of blood T cell repertoires in COVID-19. Method: immunoSEQ multiplex PCR; TCRdb's copy keeps in-frame clones and lacks some. The sample carries around 200,000 clones, roughly four fifths recorded once. Material: peripheral blood. These receptor sequences come from a man aged 50 to 59 with active or convalescent COVID-19.

This clone was seen a few times. The J gene is TRBJ1-5, the V gene TRBV15; D is possibly TRBD1 (5 bases). The CDR3 is 16 amino acids. Trimming removed 5 bases at V and 2 bases at J, with 16 bases between. CDR1 LNHNV and CDR2 YYDKDF come from the germline V gene (reference sequence). The CDR3 is CATSPPVGRGNQPQHF. The CDR3 bases are TGTGCCACCAGCCCTCCGGTAGGCAGGGGCAATCAGCCCCAGCATTTT. Based on the CDR3 plus reference TRBV15 and TRBJ1-5, the full variable domain is DAMVIQNPRYQVTQFGKPVTLSCSQTLNHNVMYWYQQKSSQAPKLLFHYYDKDFNNEADTPDNFQSRRPNTSFCFLDIRSPGLGDTAMYLCATSPPVGRGNQPQHFGDGTRLSIL.

CDR3 sequence (DNA): TGTGCCAGCAGCCAGGGGGGCAGTAGCACAGATACGCAGTATTTT. As protein: CASSQGGSSTDTQYF. The genes are TRBV5-4 and TRBJ2-3; perhaps TRBD1 as D (7 bases). The CDR3 length is 15 residues. From germline, CDR1 is SGHNT and CDR2 YYREEE (reference sequence). Trimming took off 4 bases at V and 0 bases at J, with 12 bases between the two ends.

This clone was recorded once. The rearrangement links TRBV7-8 to TRBJ1-5, with TRBD1 matching 10 bases. V lost 3 bases and J lost 1; bases outside the gene matches: 9. CDR3 length: 18 amino acids. Germline assignment: CDR1 SGHVS and CDR2 FQNEAQ. The CDR3 protein is CASSFGLPGQGSNQPQHF. The CDR3 DNA reads TGTGCCAGCAGCTTTGGCCTTCCGGGACAGGGGAGCAATCAGCCCCAGCATTTT.

V and J are TRBV29-1 and TRBJ1-2, with 8 bases matching TRBD1. The CDR3 runs to 14 residues. V lost 4 bases to trimming and J lost 6 bases; unmatched junction nucleotides: 10. Germline loops: CDR1 SQVTM, CDR2 ANQGSEA. In DNA, the CDR3 is TGCAGCGTTGTTTCACGCCAGACAGGGGATGGCTACACCTTC. Amino acid sequence: CSVVSRQTGDGYTF.

V gene TRBV18 combines with J gene TRBJ2-1; tentative D call: TRBD1 (6 bases). The CDR3 is 16 residues long. Germline values: CDR1 KGHSH, CDR2 LQKENI. The ends were cut back, 0 bases at V and 2 bases at J, with 11 bases in the middle. CDR3 coding DNA: TGTGCCAGCTCACCACCAGACAGGTGGACCTACAATGAGCAGTTCTTC. Its translation is CASSPPDRWTYNEQFF. Supplemented by reference TRBV18 and TRBJ2-1, the full variable domain reads NAGVMQNPRHLVRRRGQEARLRCSPMKGHSHVYWYRQLPEEGLKFMVYLQKENIIDESGMPKERFSAEFPKEGPSILRIQQVVRGDSAAYFCASSPPDRWTYNEQFFGPGTRLTVL.

The chain couples TRBV7-9 to TRBJ2-2; D remains ambiguous. Deletions cut 2 bases from V and 0 bases from J, with 4 bases between. The germline V gene encodes CDR1 SEHNR and CDR2 FQNEAQ (reference sequence). The CDR3 spans 14 residues. CDR3 amino acids: CASSLLANTGELFF. CDR3 coding DNA: TGTGCCAGCAGCTTACTTGCGAACACCGGGGAGCTGTTTTTT.

This chain uses TRBV19 with TRBJ1-3; unclear D gene. The V and J ends lost 8 bases and 0 bases respectively, with 8 bases between them. The CDR3 spans 13 residues. Germline V CDR1 and CDR2: LNHDA, SQIVND (reference sequence). CDR3 in DNA: TGTGCCAGTCTTAGAACCTCTGGAAACACCATATATTTT. This translates into CASLRTSGNTIYF.

The chain has TRBV2 and TRBJ2-2, with 9 bases that match TRBD2. CDR3 length: 15 residues. V was pared by 5 bases and J by 3 bases, with 4 bases of the junction left unmatched. The germline V gene encodes CDR1 SNHLY and CDR2 FYNNEI. The chain's CDR3 is CASSQRLADTGELFF. The CDR3 nucleotides read TGTGCCAGCAGTCAACGACTAGCGGACACCGGGGAGCTGTTTTTT. Based on the CDR3 plus reference TRBV2 and TRBJ2-2, the full variable domain is EPEVTQTPSHQVTQMGQEVILRCVPISNHLYFYWYRQILGQKVEFLVSFYNNEISEKSEIFDDQFSVERPDGSNFTLKIRSTKLEDSAMYFCASSQRLADTGELFFGEGSRLTVL.

The chain carries TRBV28 and TRBJ1-2; D is perhaps TRBD1 (6 bases). This CDR3 has 12 residues. V lost 5 bases and J 4 bases, leaving 8 bases between the germline ends. Germline values: CDR1 MDHEN, CDR2 SYDVKM. CDR3 in amino acids: CASSQGFYGYTF. The DNA of the CDR3 is TGTGCCAGCAGTCAGGGGTTCTATGGCTACACCTTC.

The V gene is TRBV30, the J gene TRBJ1-5; TRBD1 agrees at 10 bases. CDR3 length equals 15 residues. Trimming removed 2 bases from V and 6 bases from J; junction bases left unmatched: 7. Germline CDR1 GTSNPN, CDR2 SVGIG (reference sequence). The CDR3, as DNA: TGTGCCTGGAGTCCAAGGACAGGGGGGATTCAGCCCCAGCATTTT. Translation gives CAWSPRTGGIQPQHF.

This clone was seen a single time. This rearrangement joins TRBV7-2 to TRBJ1-6; possibly TRBD1 for D (5 bases). Between the trimmed V and J ends, which lost 5 bases and 7 bases, there was a span of 18 bases. From germline, CDR1 is SGHTA and CDR2 FQGNSA. The CDR3 has 16 residues. The CDR3 bases are TGTGCCAGCAGCCCCCCCGGACAAATCTTCAATTCACCCCTCCACTTT. It encodes CASSPPGQIFNSPLHF.

This chain joins TRBV4-2 and TRBJ1-2, with D maybe TRBD1 (6 bases). Germline V gives CDR1 LGHNA, CDR2 YNFKEQ. This CDR3 is 14 amino acids long. Trimming removed 3 bases from V and 3 bases from J, with 11 bases in between. DNA of the CDR3: TGTGCCAGCAGCCAGGACAGAAGGGACTATGGCTACACCTTC. Translated, it gives CASSQDRRDYGYTF.

The V call is TRBV28, the J call TRBJ2-5; possibly TRBD1 for D (6 bases). Per germline, CDR1 MDHEN and CDR2 SYDVKM. The V end was cut by 6 bases, the J end by 1 base, with 12 bases between. This CDR3 is built from 14 residues. The CDR3 protein is CASSPTGSQETQYF. CDR3 sequence (DNA): TGTGCCAGCAGCCCTACAGGGTCCCAAGAGACCCAGTACTTC.

This rearrangement joins TRBV5-6 to TRBJ2-7, with 9 bases aligning to TRBD1. Trimming at V came to 4 bases and at J to 3 bases, leaving 5 bases not matched to a gene. Germline CDR1 reads SGHDT; CDR2 reads YYEEEE. The CDR3 has 14 amino acids. The chain's CDR3 is CASSPGQGNYEQYF. The CDR3 DNA reads TGTGCCAGCAGCCCTGGACAGGGGAACTACGAGCAGTACTTC.

The chain joins TRBV25-1 to TRBJ2-5, with 12 bases lining up with TRBD2. Per the germline V gene, CDR1 is MGHDK and CDR2 is SYGVNS. V gave up 4 bases and J gave up 5 bases; unmatched junction bases: 2. CDR3 length: 14 amino acids. This chain's CDR3 is CASSGTSGVETQYF. Written as DNA, the CDR3 is TGTGCCAGCAGTGGGACTAGCGGGGTGGAGACCCAGTACTTC.

This clone showed up just once. The chain uses TRBV27 and TRBJ2-1; TRBD1 matches 12 bases. J lost 12 bases, V lost 6 bases, and 9 bases had no gene match. This CDR3 has 14 amino acids. CDR1 and CDR2 (germline): MNHEY, SMNVEV (reference sequence). CDR3 region: CASSSGTGGRGQFF. CDR3 bases: TGTGCCAGCAGCTCCGGGACAGGGGGCCGAGGGCAGTTCTTC.

The chain recombines TRBV30 with TRBJ1-1; 7 bases align to TRBD1. CDR3 size: 14 residues. Germline loops: CDR1 GTSNPN, CDR2 SVGIG (reference sequence). The V and J ends lost 0 bases and 10 bases, in that order; junction bases with no gene match: 11. The CDR3 loop is CAWSVQTGRRGAFF. Here the CDR3 DNA reads TGTGCCTGGAGTGTACAGACAGGGCGCCGGGGAGCTTTCTTT.

V gene TRBV28 combines with J gene TRBJ1-6, with D unresolved. Germline V gives CDR1 MDHEN, CDR2 SYDVKM. Trimming removed 2 bases from V and 3 bases from J, with 17 bases in between. The CDR3 loop spans 18 amino acids. The CDR3 protein is CASSLQGQDVLYNSPLHF. The CDR3 DNA is TGTGCCAGCAGTTTACAAGGCCAGGATGTACTCTATAATTCACCCCTCCACTTT.

This sequence joins TRBV4-2 and TRBJ2-3; the match to TRBD2 covers 13 bases. The V and J ends lost 4 bases and 9 bases, in that order; junction bases with no gene match: 4. This CDR3 region has 14 residues. The germline gives CDR1 LGHNA, CDR2 YNFKEQ. Written as DNA, the CDR3 is TGTGCCAGCAGCCCCGGGACTAGCGGGGCCACGCAGTATTTT. It encodes CASSPGTSGATQYF.

The chain links TRBV5-8 to TRBJ2-7, with 11 bases identical to TRBD2. This CDR3 is built from 15 residues. The junction had 4 bases not matched to a gene; V was cut back by 4 bases and J by 1 base. The germline gives CDR1 SGHTS, CDR2 YDEGEE. The CDR3 DNA reads TGTGCCAGCAGCCTAGCGGGGGGCTCTTCCTACGAGCAGTACTTC. Translation gives CASSLAGGSSYEQYF.

The CDR3 sequence is CASSLTREGHGYTF. CDR3 sequence (DNA): TGTGCCAGCAGCCTTACCCGAGAGGGTCATGGCTACACCTTC. V and J are TRBV9 and TRBJ1-2, with D unresolved. This CDR3 has 14 amino acids. The germline V and J ends were trimmed by 4 bases and 6 bases, with 16 bases remaining between them. Germline V CDR1 and CDR2: SGDLS, YYNGEE.

This chain joins TRBV7-2 and TRBJ1-2; tentative D call: TRBD1 (5 bases). Per germline, CDR1 SGHTA and CDR2 FQGNSA. V shed 4 bases and J shed 1 base, with 7 bases lying between them. This CDR3 comprises 13 residues. The CDR3 bases are TGTGCCAGCAGCTGGCAGGGTAACTATGGCTACACCTTC. This translates into CASSWQGNYGYTF.

This chain links TRBV19 with TRBJ2-2, with TRBD1 matching over 11 bases. Germline-derived CDR1 and CDR2 are LNHDA and SQIVND (reference sequence). With V trimmed by 4 bases and J by 7 bases, 5 bases remained unmatched. The CDR3 consists of 15 residues. CDR3 DNA sequence: TGTGCCAGTAGTACGGGACAGGGGGAAGGCGGGGAGCTGTTTTTT. This gives the protein CASSTGQGEGGELFF.

CDR3 residues: CASSEVLAGVISTDTQYF. The CDR3 DNA is TGTGCCAGCAGTGAAGTACTAGCGGGGGTGATTAGCACAGATACGCAGTATTTT. V and J are TRBV6-1 and TRBJ2-3; 11 bases align to TRBD2. Germline V gene sequence: CDR1 MNHNS, CDR2 SASEGT. This CDR3 region has 18 residues. Unmatched junction bases numbered 6, after V lost 1 base and J lost 0 bases.

The chain carries TRBV12-3 or TRBV12-4 and TRBJ2-7, with D tentatively TRBD2 (5 bases). Trimming removed 8 bases at V and 1 base at J, with 9 bases between. This CDR3 region has 12 residues. CDR3 DNA: TGTGCCAGCGGAGGACCGTCCTACGAGCAGTACTTC. Protein sequence: CASGGPSYEQYF.

The rearrangement joins TRBV24-1 to TRBJ2-2; D unresolved. V lost 7 bases to trimming and J lost 4 bases, with 9 bases between them. Per the germline V gene, CDR1 is KGHDR and CDR2 is SFDVKD. The CDR3 sequence is 13 residues long. CDR3 DNA: TGTGCCACCAGGAAAACAGCCACCGGGGAGCTGTTTTTT. Encoded protein: CATRKTATGELFF.

The genes are TRBV6-6 and TRBJ2-7; D gene uncertain. The length of the CDR3 is 14 residues. Germline assignment: CDR1 MNHNY and CDR2 SVGAGI (reference sequence). With 6 bases removed from V and 3 bases from J, the gap between germline ends came to 15 bases. CDR3 residues: CASSPGTNRYEQYF. The CDR3 DNA sequence: TGTGCCAGCAGCCCCGGTACTAACCGCTACGAGCAGTACTTC.

This clone was counted a few times. The chain couples TRBV7-5 to TRBJ2-7; the table's D gene call, TRBD1, was not cross checked with the DNA. TRBV7-5 is a documented pseudogene. The CDR3 extends over 13 amino acids. The CDR3 protein is CVRSCTGENEQYF. The CDR3, as DNA: TGTGTCAGAAGCTGCACAGGGGAAAACGAGCAGTACTTC.

The V and J genes are TRBV6-5 and TRBJ1-4; maybe TRBD1 (5 bases). Per germline, CDR1 MNHEY and CDR2 SVGAGI. Trimming cost V 0 bases and J 8 bases, with 13 bases left between them. This CDR3 is 15 amino acids long. The CDR3 region is CASSYSRQGGEKLFF. Written as DNA, the CDR3 is TGTGCCAGCAGTTACTCAAGGCAGGGCGGCGAAAAACTGTTTTTT.

The gene calls are TRBV11-2 and TRBJ1-2; tentative D call: TRBD1 (6 bases). Trimming took 2 bases from V and 4 from J, leaving 14 bases between them. Per the germline V gene, CDR1 is SGHAT and CDR2 is FQNNGV. The CDR3 contains 15 residues. The CDR3: CASSLSESRGYGYTF. CDR3 coding DNA: TGTGCCAGCAGCTTATCTGAGAGCAGGGGCTATGGCTACACCTTC.

This clone was seen a single time. The chain's CDR3 is CASSQERRRGYTF. CDR3 coding DNA: TGTGCCAGCAGCCAAGAAAGGCGGCGGGGCTACACCTTC. The chain is built from TRBV3-1 (or the pseudogene TRBV3-2) and TRBJ1-2; D gene unclear. Germline lookup yields CDR1 LGHDT and CDR2 YNNKEL (reference sequence). V was trimmed by 0 bases and J by 8 bases, leaving 10 bases between them. This CDR3 spans 13 amino acids.